The following is a T cell receptor beta chain sequence with its context. This sample is part of a study of blood T cell repertoires in COVID-19. Study-level information: There were acute and convalescent COVID-19 samples, and they came from the United States, Italy and Spain.

The Seattle site enrolled patients during active infection and followed them longitudinally. Only in-frame clones appear in the TCRdb table, and some are missing; sequencing was by immunoSEQ multiplex PCR. The repertoire holds about 200,000 clones, with about 86% as singletons. Trimming cost V 3 bases and J 5 bases, with 17 bases left between them. The CDR3 consists of 15 residues. CDR1 SGDLS and CDR2 YYNGEE come from the germline V gene. This TCR derives from a woman aged 50 to 60 with COVID-19, enrolled during active disease. The sequenced sample consisted of peripheral blood. This rearrangement joins TRBV9 to TRBJ1-1; D gene ambiguous. The CDR3 coding sequence is TGTGCCAGCAGCGCCCCTCGGGGATCGGGGACTGAAGCTTTCTTT. Protein sequence: CASSAPRGSGTEAFF.